A selection of T cell receptor beta chains follows, all from one sample in a study of human T cells and chemical hapten exposure. Via MiXCR, TCRdb re-called the RACE reads, giving one row per CDR3 protein. Counted here are approximately 100,000 distinct CDR3 sequences, 9.5% to 12% occurring once; the ten biggest clones make up roughly 3.5%. Source: whole blood, taken in connection with sensitization to the hapten diphenylcyclopropenone (DPC). The receptor set was obtained from a woman aged 40-49 years with alopecia areata. Some clones in this sample may be carry-over from other donors' samples. Each CDR3 is given without its conserved first and last residue.

V: TRBV20-1
CDR3: SAQSLDSTETQY

V: TRBV6-6
CDR3: ASSFQGGSAQH

V: TRBV12-3/TRBV12-4
CDR3: ASTTSGGTDTQY

V: TRBV6-1
CDR3: AHAALNTGELF

V: TRBV5-5
CDR3: ASSFGTGVNEQF

V: TRBV2
CDR3: ASSERRQGTGQY

V: TRBV18
CDR3: ASSGDRDQPQH

V: TRBV12-3/TRBV12-4
CDR3: ASSTKGDTDTQY

V: TRBV5-4
CDR3: ASSRWTAPKGEQY

V: TRBV12-3/TRBV12-4
CDR3: ASSLAPGFRSNQPQH

V: TRBV7-2
CDR3: ASLSGNTIY

V: TRBV5-1
CDR3: ASSLGGLQAGTEAF

V: TRBV18
CDR3: ASSPVKGQSGNTIY

V: TRBV7-6
CDR3: ASSRPLDGDYGYT

V: TRBV7-2
CDR3: ASSLSSGQETQY

V: TRBV20-1
CDR3: SALGFTGAKNEQF

V: TRBV12-3/TRBV12-4
CDR3: ASSPRTGTGQPQH

V: TRBV7-8
CDR3: ASSSPSETYNEQF

V: TRBV4-3
CDR3: ASSLRAGAQPQH

V: TRBV2
CDR3: ASRQGTASGYT

V: TRBV7-6
CDR3: ASSSRGANTEAF

V: TRBV29-1
CDR3: SVDTGLSNTGELF

V: TRBV9
CDR3: ASSLVGDSGNTIY

V: TRBV27
CDR3: ASSLRLGAVTYEQY

V: TRBV6-2/TRBV6-3
CDR3: ASRTGTYTGELF

V: TRBV24-1
CDR3: ATSTPTGGTGELF

V: TRBV5-4
CDR3: ASSLDGRYGYT

V: TRBV7-8
CDR3: ASTRDSRGHATDTQY

V: TRBV7-7
CDR3: ASRRFGPAGGELF

V: TRBV12-3/TRBV12-4
CDR3: ASSFSSFGTEAF

V: TRBV7-8
CDR3: ASSPFTPETQY

V: TRBV7-2
CDR3: ASSLSPRSGELF

V: TRBV9
CDR3: ASSLGQLNTEAF

V: TRBV20-1
CDR3: SAKGAGGSSPLH

V: TRBV4-3
CDR3: ASSHLGPGTNEKLF

V: TRBV15
CDR3: ATSSPRGEETQY